Given below is one T cell receptor (beta chain) in context. What it binds is unknown. Primers for the PCR totalled 60 Vbeta and 13 Jbeta. The repertoire was sequenced with immunoSEQ multiplex PCR; TCRdb's copy has only in-frame clones and lacks some. The table lists approximately 200,000 clones, around 81% of them singletons, with roughly 2% in the top ten. Trimming cost V 2 bases and J 1 base; bases outside gene matches: 11. Germline CDR1 reads SGHRS; CDR2 reads YFSETQ. The CDR3 contains 17 residues. This entry comes from a study of cytomegalovirus exposure and HLA in healthy donors. Overall study findings and caveats: In an earlier analysis, productive rearrangement rates for most beta V segments clustered near 87% or 30%. CMV antigen specificity of a few CMV-associated chains was confirmed in vitro. Rarity marked most TCR sequences, yet some public TCRs occurred in many donors. A missense DCLRE1C variant was associated with V- and J-gene trimming of TCR beta chains in a later analysis, and an independent cohort replicated the association.

This chain joins TRBV5-1 and TRBJ2-5, with 7 bases identical to TRBD2. The sequencing sample was made of PBMCs. The source of this sequence is a man aged 30 to 45 in good health and CMV-seronegative. The CDR3 protein is CASSFLPTSAIQETQYF. The DNA for the CDR3 is TGCGCCAGCAGCTTCCTTCCCACTAGCGCAATCCAAGAGACCCAGTACTTC.